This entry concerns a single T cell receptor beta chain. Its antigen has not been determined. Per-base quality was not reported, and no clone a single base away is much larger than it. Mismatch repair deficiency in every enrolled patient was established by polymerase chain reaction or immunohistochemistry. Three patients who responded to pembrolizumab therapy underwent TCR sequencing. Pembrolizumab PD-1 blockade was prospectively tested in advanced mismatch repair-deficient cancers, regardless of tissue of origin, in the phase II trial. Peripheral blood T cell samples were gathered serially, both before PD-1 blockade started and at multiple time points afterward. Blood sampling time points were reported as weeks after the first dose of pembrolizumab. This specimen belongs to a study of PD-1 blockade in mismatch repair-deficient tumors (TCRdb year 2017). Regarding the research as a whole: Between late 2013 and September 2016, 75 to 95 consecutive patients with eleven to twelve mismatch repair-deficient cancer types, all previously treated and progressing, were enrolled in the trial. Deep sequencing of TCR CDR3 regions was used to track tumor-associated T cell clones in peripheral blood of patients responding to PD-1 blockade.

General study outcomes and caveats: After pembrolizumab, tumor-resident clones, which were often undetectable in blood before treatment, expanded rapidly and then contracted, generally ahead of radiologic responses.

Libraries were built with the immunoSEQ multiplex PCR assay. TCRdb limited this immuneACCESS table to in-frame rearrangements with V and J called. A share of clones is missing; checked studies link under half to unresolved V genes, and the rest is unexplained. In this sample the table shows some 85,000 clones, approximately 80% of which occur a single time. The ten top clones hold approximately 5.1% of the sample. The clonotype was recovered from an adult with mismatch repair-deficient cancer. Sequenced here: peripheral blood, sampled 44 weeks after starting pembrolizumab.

The DNA reads as follows: TGTGCCAGCAGTGCAGGGGCCAATCCAGAGACCCAGTACTTC. It translates as CASSAGANPETQYF. The chain uses TRBV6-6 and TRBJ2-5, and the D gene may be TRBD1, 6 bases matching. The CDR3 runs 14 amino acids, cysteine and phenylalanine included. Of the read, only the CDR3 DNA is kept; its 42 bases are in frame from base 1. Via the germline V gene (reference sequence), CDR1 is MNHNY and CDR2 SVGAGI. V lost 5 bases and J lost 4 bases; the stretch between them is 14 bases long.